The entry that follows covers one TCR beta chain sequence. This sample is part of a study of blood T cell repertoires in COVID-19. Study context: T cells, B-cell-depleted T cells, or PBMCs supplied cDNA or gDNA.

Original processing notes: How many nucleated cells were present was estimated from reference gene primer amplification. TCRdb keeps only in-frame clones here, not all; method: immunoSEQ multiplex PCR. V and J calls and clone size are as listed in that table; D and trimming were resolved from the DNA. The data show 450,000 to 500,000 clones, 75% to 90% seen once. The J segment lost 5 bases and the V segment lost 7 bases, leaving 12 bases of the junction unmatched. This CDR3 region has 17 residues. From germline, CDR1 is LNHDA and CDR2 SQIVND (reference sequence). The TCR comes from a human donor in a cohort sampled during active COVID-19. Material for sequencing was peripheral blood. The V and J genes are TRBV19 and TRBJ2-3; 13 bases are shared with TRBD2. The CDR3 coding sequence is TGTGCCAGTAACCCTTTAGGGACTAGCGGGACACAAGATACGCAGTATTTT. Translating it yields CASNPLGTSGTQDTQYF.